Shown below are 15 T cell receptor delta chains from a single sample sequenced in a study of gamma-delta T cells after stem cell transplantation. TCRdb reran clone calling via CATT on the RT-PCR reads. The table has about 720 delta-chain clones, roughly 10% seen once. The sample taken for sequencing was gamma-delta T cells. Every receptor here comes from a human donor. It is not recorded whose cells these are; they may come from a transplant donor. This table probably holds off-target reads from a library built for another chain.

This clone was picked up a small number of times. The chain employs TRDV2 and TRDJ1, with 7 positions matching TRDD3. The germline V gene has CDR1 GEAIGNYY and CDR2 EKD. The CDR3 loop spans 17 amino acids. Trimming at V came to 6 bases and at J to 5 bases, leaving 20 bases not matched to a gene. The CDR3 nucleotides read TGTGCCTGTAACGAACTGGGGATCCCTAGGAATCCAGATAAACTCATCTTT. Its protein product is CACNELGIPRNPDKLIF.

This clone is large in the sample. The genes are TRDV2 and TRDJ3; 10 bases map to TRDD3. The CDR3 is made up of 23 amino acids. V gave up 0 bases and J gave up 2 bases; unmatched junction bases: 18. CDR1 is GEAIGNYY and CDR2 is EKD in the germline V gene. The CDR3, as DNA: TGTGCCTGTGACACCGGGTTTTTGGGGGATACTGGTAAGCCGACCTGGGACACCCGACAGATGTTTTTC. Its protein product is CACDTGFLGDTGKPTWDTRQMFF.

This clone has a handful of counts. A read error is the likely source, as a far larger clone sits one nucleotide away. CDR3: CARDTVSGWGTPLRLSSWDTRQMFF. The CDR3 coding sequence is TGTGCCCGTGACACCGTGAGTGGATGGGGGACCCCGCTTCGTTTATCGTCCTGGGACACCCGACAGATGTTTTTC. The gene calls are TRDV2 and TRDJ3; 7 bases match TRDD3. Germline V gene sequence: CDR1 GEAIGNYY, CDR2 EKD. This CDR3 has 25 amino acids.

This clone showed up just a few times. CDR3 amino acids: CALGERALLPYWGNALTAQLFF. DNA of the CDR3: TGTGCTCTTGGGGAACGGGCCCTCCTACCGTACTGGGGGAACGCTTTGACAGCACAACTCTTCTTT. This sequence joins TRDV1 and TRDJ2, with TRDD3 matching over 9 bases. There are 22 residues in the CDR3. Germline V CDR1 and CDR2: TSWWSYY, QGS. V dropped 1 base and J dropped 0; count of bases not matched to a gene: 18.

Concerning this clone itself: The germline gene is not matched at one end of the junction; a read error may be the cause. The J gene is TRDJ1, the V gene TRDV2, with 7 bases aligning to TRDD3. CDR1 is GEAIGNYY, CDR2 EKD, per germline. The CDR3 is made up of 16 amino acids. The CDR3, as DNA: TGTGCCTGTGTCACCGGTCTGGGGGTTCTCACCGATAAACTCATCTTT. Translated, it gives CACVTGLGVLTDKLIF.

In its sample, this clone was seen a few times. The gene calls are TRDV2 and TRDJ1; 11 positions agree with TRDD3. CDR1 is GEAIGNYY, CDR2 EKD, per germline. CDR3 size: 18 residues. With 0 bases clipped from V and 2 bases from J, the junction kept 10 bases outside the gene matches. CDR3 in amino acids: CACDTVGLGDKATDKLIF. The CDR3 DNA reads as TGTGCCTGTGACACCGTAGGACTGGGGGATAAGGCGACCGATAAACTCATCTTT.

This clone appeared a few times. The chain is built from TRDV2 and TRDJ1, with TRDD3 matching over 13 bases. Trimming cost V 1 base and J 1 base; bases outside gene matches: 2. This CDR3 is 16 amino acids long. Germline values: CDR1 GEAIGNYY, CDR2 EKD. The CDR3 loop is CACDTLGDTSTDKLIF. In DNA, the CDR3 is TGTGCCTGTGACACACTGGGGGATACGTCCACCGATAAACTCATCTTT.

Details on this clone: This may be a read error, as it is one base from a much larger clone. The rearrangement links TRDV1 to TRDJ1; 10 nucleotides match TRDD3. The CDR3 runs to 18 residues. Germline V CDR1 and CDR2: TSWWSYY, QGS. V was clipped by 0 bases and J by 10 bases; unmatched bases: 17. The CDR3 DNA reads TGTGCTCTTGGGGAACTAGGCCCCTGTACTGGGGGATGTGGGAGACTCATCTTT. This translates into CALGELGPCTGGCGRLIF.

This clone was counted only a few times. The rearrangement joins TRDV1 to TRDJ1; 7 nucleotides align to TRDD3. The CDR3 extends over 17 amino acids. CDR1 and CDR2 from the germline V gene are TSWWSYY and QGS. The trim removed 1 base at V and 3 bases at J, leaving 11 bases unmatched. CDR3 residues: CALGEPPSTGVADKLIF. CDR3 DNA: TGTGCTCTTGGGGAACCTCCGTCTACTGGGGTCGCCGATAAACTCATCTTT.

This clone was recorded a few times. V gene TRDV2 combines with J gene TRDJ1, with D possibly being TRDD3 (6 bases). Per the germline V gene, CDR1 is GEAIGNYY and CDR2 is EKD. Trimming left V 3 bases short and J 0 bases short, with 28 bases between. This CDR3 spans 20 amino acids. In nucleotides, the CDR3 is TGTGCCTGTGACGCTCTACGGTCTGGGAGATACGATCGGGACACCGATAAACTCATCTTT. It encodes CACDALRSGRYDRDTDKLIF.

This chain links TRDV2 with TRDJ1; 8 nucleotides match TRDD3. CDR1 is GEAIGNYY, CDR2 EKD, per germline. The CDR3 runs to 14 residues. The V segment lost 0 bases and the J segment 4 bases; nucleotides outside the gene matches: 3. The DNA of the CDR3 is TGTGCCTGTGACACCCTCCTGGGGGACGATAAACTCATCTTT. Residues: CACDTLLGDDKLIF.

By share of the sample, this clone is large. The genes are TRDV2 and TRDJ1; D might be TRDD3 (6 bases). Germline CDR1 and CDR2: GEAIGNYY and EKD. The V end was cut by 0 bases, the J end by 4 bases, with 11 bases between. CDR3 length equals 14 residues. In DNA, the CDR3 is TGTGCCTGTGACACCGTACTGGGCAACGATAAACTCATCTTT. Translation gives CACDTVLGNDKLIF.

The chain carries TRDV3 and TRDJ1, with TRDD2 identical over 9 bases. The CDR3 is 22 residues long. With V trimmed by 5 bases and J by 0 bases, 31 bases remained unmatched. The germline gives CDR1 TVYSNPD, CDR2 GDNSRS (reference sequence). The CDR3: CAATTLRLPTWGAYRYTDKLIF. CDR3 DNA sequence: TGTGCCGCCACCACCCTCCGCCTTCCTACATGGGGGGCTTACCGGTACACCGATAAACTCATCTTT.

This rearrangement joins TRDV2 to TRDJ3; 10 bases agree with TRDD3. The CDR3 is 18 amino acids. V trimming: 2 bases; J trimming: 2 bases; junction bases outside the gene matches: 5. Germline loops: CDR1 GEAIGNYY, CDR2 EKD. The DNA for the CDR3 is TGTGCCTGTGACAAACTGGGGGATGGCACCTGGGACACCCGACAGATGTTTTTC. Amino acid sequence: CACDKLGDGTWDTRQMFF.

Regarding this clone: At one end, the junction sequence differs from germline, possibly due to a read error. The chain uses TRDV2 and TRDJ3; 10 bases are shared with TRDD3. The germline V gene encodes CDR1 GEAIGNYY and CDR2 EKD. CDR3 length equals 20 residues. The DNA for the CDR3 is TGTGCCTGTGACACTGGGGGATACCCGCCGAGCTCCTGGGACGCCCGACAGATGTTTTTC. This gives the protein CACDTGGYPPSSWDARQMFF.